This TCR beta chain was observed in a study of blood T cell repertoires in COVID-19. Generated by immunoSEQ multiplex PCR, the TCRdb table keeps only in-frame clones and is missing some. The sample lists around 160,000 clones, roughly 86% seen once, with roughly 2% in the top ten. V gave up 2 bases and J gave up 11 bases, with 19 bases separating them. Germline V gene lookup returns CDR1 SGHAT and CDR2 FQNNGV. This CDR3 comprises 14 residues. The sample taken for sequencing was peripheral blood. The receptor's source is a human donor in a cohort sampled during active COVID-19. V is TRBV11-2 and J is TRBJ2-7, with a weak D call TRBD2 (5 bases). DNA of the CDR3: TGTGCCAGCAGCTTACTAGCCCCCGTAGCCCTGAAGTACTTC. Its translation is CASSLLAPVALKYF.